This T cell receptor beta chain was sequenced in a study of Graves' ophthalmopathy and Graves' hyperthyroidism. Turning to the study itself: Investigators collected peripheral blood at initial diagnosis, before any treatment was given.

Ineligible for inclusion were patients with other autoimmune diseases, uncontrolled infections, pregnancy or lactation. Out of around 9.5 ml of fresh peripheral blood, PBMCs were obtained. Amplification targeted the TCR beta CDR3 regions, with RNA transcripts as the source material. The first-round RT-PCR employed HTBI primers together with the Qiagen OneStep RT-PCR kit. A multiplex PCR was then performed as the second round. MiXCR was run by TCRdb on the multiplex PCR reads, yielding one entry per CDR3 protein. The sample lists roughly 400,000 distinct CDR3 sequences, around 18% occurring once. Findings and caveats of the study: Sensitivity of roughly 64% and specificity of roughly 78% were achieved by the model that predicted ophthalmopathy progression.

Many counts were recorded for this clonotype. Its antigen is as yet unknown. This CDR3 is 13 amino acids long. V lost 6 bases to trimming and J lost 4 bases, with 15 bases between them. The germline V gene encodes CDR1 DFQATT and CDR2 SNEGSKA (reference sequence). The sequence was obtained from a woman under 30 with Graves' ophthalmopathy. This rearrangement joins TRBV20-1 to TRBJ2-5, with no clear D. Material for sequencing was peripheral blood. In DNA form, the CDR3 reads TGCAGTGCCCCGGGTCCTCCCCGAGAGACCCAGTACTTC. The encoded protein is CSAPGPPRETQYF.